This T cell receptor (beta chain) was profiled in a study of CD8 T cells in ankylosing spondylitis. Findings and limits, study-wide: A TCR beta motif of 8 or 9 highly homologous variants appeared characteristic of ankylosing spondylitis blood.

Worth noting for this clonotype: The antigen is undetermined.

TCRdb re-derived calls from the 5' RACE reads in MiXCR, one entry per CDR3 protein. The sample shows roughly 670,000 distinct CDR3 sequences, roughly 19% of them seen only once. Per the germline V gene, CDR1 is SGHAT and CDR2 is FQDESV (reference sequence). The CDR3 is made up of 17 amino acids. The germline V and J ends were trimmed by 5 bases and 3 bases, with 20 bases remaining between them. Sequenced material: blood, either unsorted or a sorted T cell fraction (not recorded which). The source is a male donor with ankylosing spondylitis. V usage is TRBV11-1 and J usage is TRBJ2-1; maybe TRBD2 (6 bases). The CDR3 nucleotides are TGTGCCAGCAGCGTATTATCCGGGTGGGGACTCTACAATGAGCAGTTCTTC. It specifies CASSVLSGWGLYNEQFF.